This T cell receptor beta chain derives from a study of blood T cell repertoires in COVID-19. About the research overall: T cells, B-cell-depleted T cells, or PBMCs supplied cDNA or gDNA.

V lost 4 bases, J lost 1 base, and 7 bases stayed unmatched. Germline-derived CDR1 and CDR2 are SGHKS and YYEKEE (reference sequence). CDR3 size: 15 residues. Original processing notes: Using reference gene primer amplification, nucleated cell counts were estimated. The repertoire was sequenced with immunoSEQ multiplex PCR; TCRdb's copy has only in-frame clones and lacks some. That table supplies the V and J calls and clone size; D and trimming were determined from the DNA. The table lists over 300,000 clones, 90% of them singletons, with around 7% in the top ten. Sequencing was carried out using peripheral blood. The origin of this receptor is a man between 18 and 35 years old with active or convalescent COVID-19. V usage is TRBV5-5 and J usage is TRBJ2-5; 7 nucleotides agree with TRBD2. CDR3 sequence reads: CASSRGWGGQETQYF. The CDR3 DNA follows: TGTGCCAGCAGCAGGGGTTGGGGGGGCCAAGAGACCCAGTACTTC.